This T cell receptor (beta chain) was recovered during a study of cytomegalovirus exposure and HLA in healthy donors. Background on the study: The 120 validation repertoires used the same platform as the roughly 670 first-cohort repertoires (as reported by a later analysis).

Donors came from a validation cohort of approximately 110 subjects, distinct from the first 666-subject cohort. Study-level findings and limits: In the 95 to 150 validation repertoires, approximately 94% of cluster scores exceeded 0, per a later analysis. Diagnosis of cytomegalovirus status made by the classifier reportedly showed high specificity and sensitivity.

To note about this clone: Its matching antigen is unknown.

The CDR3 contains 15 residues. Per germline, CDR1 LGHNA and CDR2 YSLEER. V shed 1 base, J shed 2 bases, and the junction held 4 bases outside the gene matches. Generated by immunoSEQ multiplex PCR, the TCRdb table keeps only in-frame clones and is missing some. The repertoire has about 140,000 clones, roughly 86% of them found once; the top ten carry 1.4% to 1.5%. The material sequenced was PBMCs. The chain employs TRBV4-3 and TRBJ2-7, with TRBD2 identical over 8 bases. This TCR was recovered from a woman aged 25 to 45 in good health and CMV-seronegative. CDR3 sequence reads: CASSQGRGGTYEQYF. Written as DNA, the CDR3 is TGCGCCAGCAGCCAAGGACGGGGGGGGACCTACGAGCAGTACTTC.